The 26 T cell receptor beta chains in this list originate from one sample, sequenced in a study of T cell changes during pregnancy in multiple sclerosis. The data were produced by immunoSEQ multiplex PCR, yet TCRdb's version contains in-frame clones alone and is incomplete. The sample includes about 34,000 clones, roughly 90% of them seen just once. Here the sequenced sample was CD8+ T cells from peripheral blood mononuclear cells, taken in the third trimester of pregnancy. These receptors came from a female donor with multiple sclerosis, enrolled in a pregnancy study.

The CDR3 region is CASSPPGTPGSLNTEAFF. CDR3 in DNA: TGTGCCAGCAGTCCACCCGGGACACCCGGGTCTTTGAACACTGAAGCTTTCTTT. The chain recombines TRBV5-6 with TRBJ1-1; the D gene is possibly TRBD1 (6 bases). The V end lost 5 bases, the J end lost 0 bases, and 23 bases lay between the germline ends. The CDR3 sequence is 18 residues long. Germline CDR1 reads SGHDT; CDR2 reads YYEEEE.

The chain employs TRBV9 and TRBJ1-5; the D gene is possibly TRBD1 (5 bases). Per germline, CDR1 SGDLS and CDR2 YYNGEE. The ends were cut back, 3 bases at V and 7 bases at J, with 14 bases in the middle. The CDR3 has 14 amino acids. CDR3: CASSATGGNQPQHF. CDR3 in DNA: TGTGCCAGCAGCGCTACCGGGGGGAACCAGCCCCAGCATTTT.

The chain combines TRBV7-2 with TRBJ2-3; D remains ambiguous. This CDR3 comprises 12 residues. V gave up 6 bases and J gave up 3 bases, with 7 bases separating them. The V gene's germline CDR1 is SGHTA and CDR2 FQGNSA. The CDR3 nucleotides are TGTGCCAGCAGTTCCGGGACAGATACGCAGTATTTT. Its protein is CASSSGTDTQYF.

The rearrangement joins TRBV4-2 to TRBJ1-5; D is unresolved. The ends were cut back, 6 bases at V and 0 bases at J, with 18 bases in the middle. The CDR3 spans 17 residues. Germline V gene data show CDR1 as LGHNA and CDR2 as YNFKEQ. The CDR3 sequence is CASSPGGSSPSNQPQHF. The CDR3 DNA sequence: TGTGCCAGCAGTCCAGGTGGTTCCAGCCCTAGCAATCAGCCCCAGCATTTT.

The V and J genes are TRBV6-6 and TRBJ1-1; TRBD1 is a possible D gene (5 bases). CDR3 length equals 14 residues. V gave up 2 bases and J gave up 1 base, with 8 bases separating them. Germline loops: CDR1 MNHNY, CDR2 SVGAGI (reference sequence). CDR3 region: CASSYGGGNTEAFF. DNA of the CDR3: TGTGCCAGCAGTTACGGGGGGGGGAACACTGAAGCTTTCTTT.

The CDR3 sequence: CASSQGEMDNSPLHF. For the CDR3, the DNA is TGTGCCAGCAGTCAGGGTGAGATGGATAATTCACCCCTCCACTTT. The chain is built from TRBV6-4 and TRBJ1-6, with D tentatively TRBD1 (5 bases). V was pared by 5 bases and J by 5 bases, with 13 bases between. There are 15 residues in the CDR3. Per the germline V gene, CDR1 is MRHNA and CDR2 is SNTAGT.

The chain employs TRBV7-3 and TRBJ2-2; 14 bases match TRBD2. V was clipped by 5 bases and J by 4 bases; unmatched bases: 12. Germline V CDR1 and CDR2: SGHTA, FQGTGA. CDR3 length: 19 amino acids. The DNA of the CDR3 is TGTGCCAGCAGCCCGACCCGACTAGCGGGGGGGCTCGGCACCGGGGAGCTGTTTTTT. Protein product: CASSPTRLAGGLGTGELFF.

This sequence joins TRBV27 and TRBJ2-3; D ambiguous. The ends were cut back, 6 bases at V and 5 bases at J, with 9 bases in the middle. Germline CDR1 and CDR2: MNHEY and SMNVEV (reference sequence). The CDR3 contains 12 residues. CDR3 bases: TGTGCCAGCAGCTCGGGTGGAGATACGCAGTATTTT. As protein: CASSSGGDTQYF.

The rearrangement joins TRBV13 to TRBJ2-7, with 7 bases fitting TRBD1. The CDR3 has 15 amino acids. Looked up from germline, CDR1 is PRHDT and CDR2 is FYEKMQ (reference sequence). Germline trimming cut 7 bases from V and 4 bases from J; bases unmatched to any gene: 13. The CDR3 nucleotides are TGTGCCAGCACCTCATGGGACAGTTCTGTTTACGAGCAGTACTTC. Protein sequence: CASTSWDSSVYEQYF.

The chain employs TRBV9 and TRBJ1-2; TRBD1 aligns across 7 bases. Germline CDR1 is SGDLS and CDR2 is YYNGEE. The CDR3 covers 15 residues. Losses at the gene ends were 4 bases for V and 3 bases for J; bases not matched to a gene: 9. In nucleotides, the CDR3 is TGTGCCAGCAGCCCCATCACAGGGGAAGACTATGGCTACACCTTC. It codes for CASSPITGEDYGYTF.

This clone came up once. The chain is built from TRBV7-9 and TRBJ1-1, with TRBD1 as a possible D gene (6 bases). The germline V and J ends were trimmed by 2 bases and 3 bases, with 22 bases remaining between them. This CDR3 region has 18 residues. The V gene's germline CDR1 is SEHNR and CDR2 FQNEAQ (reference sequence). The CDR3 coding sequence is TGTGCCAGCAGCTTACGGACACCATCGACAGGATTGGACACTGAAGCTTTCTTT. Amino acids: CASSLRTPSTGLDTEAFF.

The chain is built from TRBV10-3 and TRBJ2-7; no reliable D call. Germline assignment: CDR1 ENHRY and CDR2 SYGVKD. Trimming pared 0 bases from V and 0 bases from J, leaving 6 bases between. The CDR3 extends over 14 amino acids. Here the CDR3 reads CAISESGSSYEQYF. In DNA, the CDR3 is TGTGCCATCAGTGAGTCTGGCAGCTCCTACGAGCAGTACTTC.

This chain connects TRBV9 to TRBJ2-3, with TRBD2 identical over 10 bases. CDR3 length: 18 amino acids. J lost 2 bases, V lost 0 bases, and 9 bases had no gene match. CDR1 SGDLS and CDR2 YYNGEE come from the germline V gene. The CDR3: CASSVGVAAGGITDTQYF. CDR3 DNA sequence: TGTGCCAGCAGCGTAGGAGTAGCAGCGGGGGGGATCACAGATACGCAGTATTTT.

This clone has just one count. The chain couples TRBV4-1 to TRBJ2-2; a possible D gene is TRBD2 (5 bases). The CDR3 loop spans 15 amino acids. The germline V gene encodes CDR1 MGHRA and CDR2 YSYEKL. The germline V and J ends were trimmed by 1 base and 2 bases, with 8 bases remaining between them. CDR3 DNA: TGCGCCAGCAGCCAAGCCGGGGATAACACCGGGGAGCTGTTTTTT. This sequence encodes CASSQAGDNTGELFF.

This CDR3 reads CASSLDGRSQPQHF. In nucleotides, the CDR3 is TGTGCCAGCAGCTTAGACGGTAGGAGTCAGCCCCAGCATTTT. The chain employs TRBV7-2 and TRBJ1-5; D not certain. Per germline, CDR1 SGHTA and CDR2 FQGNSA. CDR3 length: 14 residues. The ends were cut back, 1 base at V and 6 bases at J, with 10 bases in the middle. Drawing the rest from reference TRBV7-2 and TRBJ1-5, the complete variable domain is GAGVSQSPSNKVTEKGKDVELRCDPISGHTALYWYRQSLGQGLEFLIYFQGNSAPDKSGLPSDRFSAERTGGSVSTLTIQRTQQEDSAVYLCASSLDGRSQPQHFGDGTRLSIL.

This chain joins TRBV6-4 and TRBJ2-3; D may be TRBD2 (6 bases). V lost 6 bases and J 2 bases, leaving 15 bases between the germline ends. Germline CDR1 reads MRHNA; CDR2 reads SNTAGT. The CDR3 is 15 amino acids. CDR3: CASSPTSIATDTQYF. CDR3 bases: TGTGCCAGCAGCCCAACTAGCATCGCCACAGATACGCAGTATTTT.

The chain joins TRBV7-8 to TRBJ2-3; maybe TRBD1 (6 bases). CDR3 length equals 16 residues. V lost 0 bases, J lost 1 base, and 11 bases lay in between. Germline CDR1 is SGHVS and CDR2 is FQNEAQ. CDR3 DNA sequence: TGTGCCAGCAGCTTAGCGGCAGGGGAAGGCACAGATACGCAGTATTTT. This translates into CASSLAAGEGTDTQYF.

This clone appeared once. V usage is TRBV5-4 and J usage is TRBJ1-3; D not certain. The germline CDR1 and CDR2 sequences are SGHNT and YYREEE (reference sequence). The length of the CDR3 is 12 residues. Between the trimmed V and J ends, which lost 2 bases and 4 bases, there was a span of 4 bases. The CDR3 nucleotides read TGTGCCAGCAGCTTCGGGGGAAACACCATATATTTT. Its protein is CASSFGGNTIYF.

The chain employs TRBV5-4 and TRBJ2-2; tentative D call: TRBD1 (5 bases). Per the germline V gene, CDR1 is SGHNT and CDR2 is YYREEE (reference sequence). The CDR3 runs 17 residues. V was pared by 4 bases and J by 2 bases, with 18 bases between. The CDR3 here is CASSPSWGRANTGELFF. The CDR3, as DNA: TGTGCCAGCAGCCCTTCATGGGGCAGGGCTAACACCGGGGAGCTGTTTTTT.

The chain joins TRBV19 to TRBJ1-1, with a weak D call TRBD1 (5 bases). Trimming pared 5 bases from V and 0 bases from J, leaving 13 bases between. This CDR3 comprises 15 residues. CDR1 and CDR2 (germline): LNHDA, SQIVND (reference sequence). Here the CDR3 reads CASSPTGGMNTEAFF. Here the CDR3 DNA reads TGTGCCAGTAGTCCCACCGGGGGGATGAACACTGAAGCTTTCTTT.

The chain has TRBV6-1 and TRBJ1-2; D ambiguous. Germline-derived CDR1 and CDR2 are MNHNS and SASEGT. V lost 2 bases to trimming and J lost 2 bases, with 12 bases between them. The CDR3 totals 15 residues. The CDR3 DNA reads as TGTGCCAGCAGTGAAACAGATAACCCGAACTATGGCTACACCTTC. Encoded protein: CASSETDNPNYGYTF.

The chain links TRBV11-1 to TRBJ2-7, with D possibly being TRBD2 (6 bases). The CDR3 has 17 residues. V was pared by 5 bases and J by 2 bases, with 22 bases between. Germline V CDR1 and CDR2: SGHAT, FQDESV (reference sequence). CDR3 coding DNA: TGTGCCAGCAGCCCGGGGGTTGGCCTTCAGCTCACCTACGAGCAGTACTTC. Amino acid sequence: CASSPGVGLQLTYEQYF.

This chain joins TRBV11-2 and TRBJ1-2, with a weak D call TRBD1 (5 bases). CDR3 length equals 13 residues. V lost 5 bases to trimming and J lost 4 bases, with 11 bases between them. Per germline, CDR1 SGHAT and CDR2 FQNNGV. CDR3 nucleotides: TGTGCCAGCAGCGGGGGGAAGGGCTATGGCTACACCTTC. It is translated as CASSGGKGYGYTF.

The gene calls are TRBV19 and TRBJ2-7, with D possibly matching TRBD1 (6 bases). Germline V CDR1 and CDR2: LNHDA, SQIVND (reference sequence). Trimming shortened V by 3 bases and J by 0 bases, and 9 bases separated the two germline ends. CDR3 length: 14 residues. The DNA for the CDR3 is TGTGCCAGTAGTATCGAGGGGGACTCCTACGAGCAGTACTTC. It encodes CASSIEGDSYEQYF.

V and J are TRBV29-1 and TRBJ1-1; TRBD1 matches at 8 bases. Per germline, CDR1 SQVTM and CDR2 ANQGSEA. V lost 5 bases, J lost 5 bases, and 10 bases stayed unmatched. The CDR3 runs 14 residues. In DNA, the CDR3 is TGCAGCGTTCTTATCGACAGGGGAAGAACTGAAGCTTTCTTT. Protein sequence: CSVLIDRGRTEAFF.

The chain recombines TRBV13 with TRBJ1-2, with TRBD1 matching over 7 bases. The CDR3 is made up of 16 amino acids. With V trimmed by 4 bases and J by 6 bases, 14 bases remained unmatched. Per the germline V gene, CDR1 is PRHDT and CDR2 is FYEKMQ (reference sequence). CDR3 in amino acids: CASSSGTEVFSNGYTF. Here the CDR3 DNA reads TGTGCCAGCAGCTCCGGGACAGAGGTCTTCTCCAATGGCTACACCTTC.